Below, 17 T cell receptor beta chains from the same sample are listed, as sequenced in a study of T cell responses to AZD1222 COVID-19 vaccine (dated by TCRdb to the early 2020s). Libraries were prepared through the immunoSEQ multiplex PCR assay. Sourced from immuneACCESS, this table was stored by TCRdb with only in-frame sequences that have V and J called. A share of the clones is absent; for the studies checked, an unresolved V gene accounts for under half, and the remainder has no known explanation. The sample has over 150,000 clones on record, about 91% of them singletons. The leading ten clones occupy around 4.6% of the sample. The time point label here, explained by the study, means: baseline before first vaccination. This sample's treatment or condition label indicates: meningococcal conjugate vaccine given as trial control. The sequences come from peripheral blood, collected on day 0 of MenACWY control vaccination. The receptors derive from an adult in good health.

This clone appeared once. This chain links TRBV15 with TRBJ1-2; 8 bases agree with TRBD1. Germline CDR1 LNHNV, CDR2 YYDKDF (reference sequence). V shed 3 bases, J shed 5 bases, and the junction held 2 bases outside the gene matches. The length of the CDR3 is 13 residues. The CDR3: CATSRDRVYGYTF. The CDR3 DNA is TGTGCCACCAGCAGGGACAGGGTTTATGGCTACACCTTC.

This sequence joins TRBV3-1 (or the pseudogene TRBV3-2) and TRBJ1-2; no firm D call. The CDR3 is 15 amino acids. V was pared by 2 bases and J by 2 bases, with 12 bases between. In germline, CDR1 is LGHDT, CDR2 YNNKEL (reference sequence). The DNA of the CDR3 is TGTGCCAGCAGCCAAACTCGATCCCGAAACTATGGCTACACCTTC. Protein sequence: CASSQTRSRNYGYTF.

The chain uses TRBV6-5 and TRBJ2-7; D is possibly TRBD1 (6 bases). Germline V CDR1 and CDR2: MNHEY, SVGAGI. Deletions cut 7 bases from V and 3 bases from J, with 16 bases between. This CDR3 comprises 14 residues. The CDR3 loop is CASNREFSYYEQYF. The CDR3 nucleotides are TGTGCCAGCAACAGGGAATTCTCATACTACGAGCAGTACTTC.

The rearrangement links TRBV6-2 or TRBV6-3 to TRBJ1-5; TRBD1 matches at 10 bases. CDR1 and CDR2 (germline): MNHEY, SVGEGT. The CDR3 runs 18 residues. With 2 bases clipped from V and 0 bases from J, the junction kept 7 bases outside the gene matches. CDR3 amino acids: CASSYGTGATYSNQPQHF. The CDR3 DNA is TGTGCCAGCAGTTACGGGACAGGGGCCACATATAGCAATCAGCCCCAGCATTTT.

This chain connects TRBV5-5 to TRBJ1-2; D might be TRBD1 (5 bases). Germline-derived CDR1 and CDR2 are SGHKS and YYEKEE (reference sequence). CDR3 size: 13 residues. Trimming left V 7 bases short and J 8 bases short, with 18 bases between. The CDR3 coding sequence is TGTGCCAGCTCCACCCCCGGAGGACAAGGCTACACCTTC. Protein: CASSTPGGQGYTF.

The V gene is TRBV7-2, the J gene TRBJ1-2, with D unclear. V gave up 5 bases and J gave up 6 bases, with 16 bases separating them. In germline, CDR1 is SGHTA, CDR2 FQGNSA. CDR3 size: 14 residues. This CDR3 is CASSARIPSNGYTF. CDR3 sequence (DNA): TGTGCCAGCAGCGCCCGAATCCCCTCCAATGGCTACACCTTC.

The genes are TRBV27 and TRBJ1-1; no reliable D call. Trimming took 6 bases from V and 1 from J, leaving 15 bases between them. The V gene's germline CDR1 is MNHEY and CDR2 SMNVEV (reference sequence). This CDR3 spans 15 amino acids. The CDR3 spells CASRPGQVENTEAFF. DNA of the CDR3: TGTGCCAGCAGGCCCGGGCAGGTTGAGAACACTGAAGCTTTCTTT.

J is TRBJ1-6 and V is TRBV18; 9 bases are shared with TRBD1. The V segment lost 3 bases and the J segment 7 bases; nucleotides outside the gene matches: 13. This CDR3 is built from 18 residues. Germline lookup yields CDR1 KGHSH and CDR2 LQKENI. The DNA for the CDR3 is TGTGCCAGCTCACCGAAGGCGACAGGGGGTTCGAAGAATTCACCCCTCCACTTT. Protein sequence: CASSPKATGGSKNSPLHF.

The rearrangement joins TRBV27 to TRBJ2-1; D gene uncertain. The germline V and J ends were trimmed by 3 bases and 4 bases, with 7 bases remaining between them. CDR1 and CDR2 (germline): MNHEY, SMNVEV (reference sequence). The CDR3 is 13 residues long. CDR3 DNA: TGTGCCAGCAGTTTGGACCGATACAATGAGCAGTTCTTC. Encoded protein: CASSLDRYNEQFF.

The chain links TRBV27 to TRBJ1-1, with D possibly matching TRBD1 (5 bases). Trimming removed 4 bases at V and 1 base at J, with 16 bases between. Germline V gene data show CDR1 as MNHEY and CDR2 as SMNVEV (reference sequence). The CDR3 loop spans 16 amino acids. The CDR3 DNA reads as TGTGCCAGCAGTTCCTTATCTAGGGGAGAGAACACTGAAGCTTTCTTT. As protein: CASSSLSRGENTEAFF.

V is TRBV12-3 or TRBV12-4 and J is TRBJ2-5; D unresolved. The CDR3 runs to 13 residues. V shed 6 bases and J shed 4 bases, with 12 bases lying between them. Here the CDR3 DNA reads TGTGCCAGCAGAATTGACCCTGGAGAGACCCAGTACTTC. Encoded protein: CASRIDPGETQYF.

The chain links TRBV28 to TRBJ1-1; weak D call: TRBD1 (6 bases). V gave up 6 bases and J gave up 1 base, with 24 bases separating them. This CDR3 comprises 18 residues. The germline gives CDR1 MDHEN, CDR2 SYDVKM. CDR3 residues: CASRRPGLRGWTNTEAFF. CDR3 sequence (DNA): TGTGCCAGCAGACGACCCGGGCTTAGGGGGTGGACGAACACTGAAGCTTTCTTT.

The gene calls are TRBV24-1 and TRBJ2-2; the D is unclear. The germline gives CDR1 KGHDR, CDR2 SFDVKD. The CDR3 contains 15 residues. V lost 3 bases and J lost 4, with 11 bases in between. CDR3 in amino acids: CATSDPADPTGELFF. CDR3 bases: TGTGCCACCAGTGATCCCGCAGACCCCACCGGGGAGCTGTTTTTT.

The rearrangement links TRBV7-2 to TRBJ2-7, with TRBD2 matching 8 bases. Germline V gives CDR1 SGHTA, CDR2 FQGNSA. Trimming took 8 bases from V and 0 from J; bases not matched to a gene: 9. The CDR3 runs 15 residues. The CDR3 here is CASGVTGGFSYEQYF. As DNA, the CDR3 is TGTGCCAGCGGCGTCACGGGGGGGTTCTCCTACGAGCAGTACTTC.

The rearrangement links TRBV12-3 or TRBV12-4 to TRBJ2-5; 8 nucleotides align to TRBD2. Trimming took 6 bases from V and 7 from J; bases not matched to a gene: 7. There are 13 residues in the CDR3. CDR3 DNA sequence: TGTGCCAGCAGCAGCCTGGCGGGAGGGACCCAGTACTTC. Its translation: CASSSLAGGTQYF.

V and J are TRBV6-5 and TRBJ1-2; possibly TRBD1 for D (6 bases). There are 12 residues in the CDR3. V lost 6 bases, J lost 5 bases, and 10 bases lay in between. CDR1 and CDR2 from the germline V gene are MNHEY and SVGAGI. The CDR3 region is CASSKQGYGYTF. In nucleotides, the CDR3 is TGTGCCAGCAGCAAACAGGGTTATGGCTACACCTTC.

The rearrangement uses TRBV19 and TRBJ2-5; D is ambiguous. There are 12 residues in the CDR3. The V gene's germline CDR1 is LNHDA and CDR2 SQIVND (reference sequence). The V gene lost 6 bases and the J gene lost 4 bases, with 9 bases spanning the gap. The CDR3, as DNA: TGTGCCAGTAGCCCGACGGGAGAGACCCAGTACTTC. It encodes CASSPTGETQYF.